This TCR beta chain was captured in a study of cytomegalovirus exposure and HLA in healthy donors. Whole-study results and caveats: When a later analysis compared HLA-associated TCR beta chains with equally common others, the HLA-associated chains turned out to be more clonally expanded and to have lower generation probabilities. In a later analysis, CMV-associated beta chains were mostly HLA-associated, it appeared. Specific recognition of CMV antigens was confirmed in vitro for a few chains (all CMV-associated).

In regard to this clone: Antigen: not known.

The primer mix had 60 Vbeta and 13 Jbeta primers. Profiled with immunoSEQ multiplex PCR; TCRdb holds only in-frame clones, not every one. The table includes about 150,000 clones, 65% to 90% detected once. Trimming at V came to 3 bases and at J to 2 bases, leaving 3 bases not matched to a gene. Per the germline V gene, CDR1 is SGHDT and CDR2 is YYEEEE. The CDR3 extends over 14 amino acids. The receptor was derived from a woman aged 50 to 60 in good health and CMV-seropositive. V and J are TRBV5-6 and TRBJ2-7, with TRBD1 matching 9 bases. The sequenced sample was PBMCs. CDR3 sequence: CASSWGQGAYEQYF. The CDR3 DNA reads as TGTGCCAGCAGCTGGGGACAGGGAGCCTACGAGCAGTACTTC.